The subject of this entry is one TCR beta chain. What it recognizes is unknown. The sample originates from a study of identical twins. After template switching added a universal primer site, the resulting cDNA carried unique molecular identifiers. TCRdb reprocessed the 5' RACE reads with MiXCR, giving one entry per CDR3 protein. Counted here are about 690,000 distinct CDR3 sequences, around 5.7% occurring once; the ten biggest clones make up about 2%. Study findings and constraints: Invariant T cells like MAIT and iNKT could partly confound the zero-insertion analyses. Insertions were fewer in abundant cord blood beta clonotypes, whereas memory repertoires showed none of this pattern.

Everyone who gave samples was a healthy Caucasian. Source material: naive T cells sorted from blood. The sequence was obtained from a young man in good health.

In DNA form, the CDR3 reads TGCGCCAGCAGCCAAGACTTACGAGTTCTAGCGGGAGGGAAGGATACGCAGTATTTT. This gives the protein CASSQDLRVLAGGKDTQYF. J is TRBJ2-3 and V is TRBV4-3; 12 bases fit TRBD2. The germline V gene encodes CDR1 LGHNA and CDR2 YSLEER. The J segment lost 6 bases and the V segment lost 0 bases, leaving 13 bases of the junction unmatched. This CDR3 contains 19 residues.